This entry lists 26 T cell receptor beta chains sequenced from one sample in a study of graft-versus-host responses after intestinal transplantation (dated by TCRdb to the early 2020s). No antigen has been assigned to these receptors. According to the study, the label for this sample's time point signals: cells obtained before transplantation from donor or recipient. The library came from the immunoSEQ multiplex PCR assay. This immuneACCESS table, as held by TCRdb, lists in-frame sequences with V and J called but not all clones. Of the missing ones, under half trace to an unresolved V gene in checked studies; the others have no known cause. A total of some 87,000 clones appear in this sample, more than 90% of them only once. The top ten constitute about 0.3% of the sample. The input for sequencing was unstimulated CD4+ T cells sorted from spleen or lymph node cells, taken before intestinal transplant. The receptors derive from a human donor who received an intestinal transplant.

The chain recombines TRBV9 with TRBJ2-2; 7 positions agree with TRBD2. CDR1 and CDR2 from the germline V gene are SGDLS and YYNGEE. The CDR3 contains 16 residues. Trimming at V came to 4 bases and at J to 5 bases, leaving 11 bases not matched to a gene. The CDR3 nucleotides are TGTGCCAGCAGCACCCCCCAGATGGGGGGGACCGGGGAGCTGTTTTTT. This codes for CASSTPQMGGTGELFF.

The chain carries TRBV19 and TRBJ2-7; 11 bases are shared with TRBD2. Losses at the gene ends were 2 bases for V and 3 bases for J; bases not matched to a gene: 3. CDR3 size: 15 residues. In germline, CDR1 is LNHDA, CDR2 SQIVND (reference sequence). CDR3 nucleotides: TGTGCCAGTAGTATACCGGGACTAGCGGTCTACGAGCAGTACTTC. Translated: CASSIPGLAVYEQYF.

The chain is built from TRBV27 and TRBJ2-7, with D tentatively TRBD1 (6 bases). Germline CDR1 and CDR2: MNHEY and SMNVEV (reference sequence). V lost 5 bases, J lost 0 bases, and 26 bases lay in between. The CDR3 is 19 amino acids. The CDR3 coding sequence is TGTGCCAGCAGTCCAAAGGGCAGGGGTATCAATTTGGTCTCCTACGAGCAGTACTTC. Its protein product is CASSPKGRGINLVSYEQYF.

This rearrangement joins TRBV7-2 to TRBJ2-2; D is possibly TRBD1 (7 bases). The CDR3 has 15 amino acids. Germline assignment: CDR1 SGHTA and CDR2 FQGNSA. Between the trimmed V and J ends, which lost 1 base and 6 bases, there was a span of 12 bases. The CDR3 protein is CASSLGGGGAGELFF. For the CDR3, the DNA is TGTGCCAGCAGCTTAGGAGGGGGCGGGGCCGGGGAGCTGTTTTTT.

The chain links TRBV2 to TRBJ2-7, with 7 bases fitting TRBD2. In germline, CDR1 is SNHLY, CDR2 FYNNEI. Trimming took 3 bases from V and 1 from J; bases not matched to a gene: 6. The CDR3 consists of 15 residues. CDR3 nucleotide sequence: TGTGCCAGCAGTGATTCCCAGGGACTATCCTACGAGCAGTACTTC. Its protein is CASSDSQGLSYEQYF.

V is TRBV19 and J is TRBJ2-4, with a possible D match to TRBD2 (6 bases). Looked up from germline, CDR1 is LNHDA and CDR2 is SQIVND (reference sequence). The V and J ends lost 3 bases and 0 bases respectively, with 12 bases between them. The CDR3 sequence is 16 residues long. CDR3 nucleotides: TGTGCCAGTAGTATCGGGCGGGACGTAGCCAAAAACATTCAGTACTTC. Translated, it gives CASSIGRDVAKNIQYF.

This chain links TRBV5-4 with TRBJ2-2, with 13 bases that match TRBD2. Trimming cost V 5 bases and J 1 base; bases outside gene matches: 5. The CDR3 runs 17 residues. Germline CDR1 SGHNT, CDR2 YYREEE (reference sequence). The CDR3 region is CASRATSGRQNTGELFF. CDR3 nucleotides: TGTGCCAGCAGGGCGACTAGCGGGAGGCAGAACACCGGGGAGCTGTTTTTT.

V and J are TRBV4-1 and TRBJ2-3; D possibly corresponds to TRBD2 (6 bases). The V and J ends lost 5 bases and 1 base respectively, with 13 bases between them. The V gene's germline CDR1 is MGHRA and CDR2 YSYEKL. The CDR3 sequence is 15 residues long. CDR3 protein: CASSTGTPRTDTQYF. The CDR3 nucleotides are TGCGCCAGCAGCACCGGGACTCCGCGCACAGATACGCAGTATTTT.

The rearrangement joins TRBV29-1 to TRBJ2-1; possibly TRBD1 for D (5 bases). CDR1 and CDR2 (germline): SQVTM, ANQGSEA. The V gene lost 3 bases and the J gene lost 10 bases, with 19 bases spanning the gap. This CDR3 contains 14 residues. DNA of the CDR3: TGCAGCGTTGATGTCAGGGTTGGCCACGGCGAGCAGTTCTTC. Translated: CSVDVRVGHGEQFF.

The chain combines TRBV5-1 with TRBJ2-7; 8 bases are a match to TRBD1. Germline loops: CDR1 SGHRS, CDR2 YFSETQ. This CDR3 has 14 amino acids. The V segment lost 2 bases and the J segment 2 bases; nucleotides outside the gene matches: 3. This CDR3 is CASSLGQGAYEQYF. The CDR3 DNA reads TGCGCCAGCAGCTTAGGACAGGGTGCCTACGAGCAGTACTTC.

This chain joins TRBV28 and TRBJ1-5; 8 bases align to TRBD1. The germline V gene encodes CDR1 MDHEN and CDR2 SYDVKM. V trimming: 8 bases; J trimming: 0 bases; junction bases outside the gene matches: 15. The CDR3 runs 18 residues. The CDR3 coding sequence is TGTGCCAGCCCCCCTTCGACAGGGGAGGGGTATAGCAATCAGCCCCAGCATTTT. Its translation: CASPPSTGEGYSNQPQHF.

This clone is a singleton in its sample. The V gene is TRBV27, the J gene TRBJ1-1; 9 bases line up with TRBD1. This CDR3 is 13 amino acids long. Germline assignment: CDR1 MNHEY and CDR2 SMNVEV (reference sequence). Trimming at V came to 5 bases and at J to 4 bases, leaving 2 bases not matched to a gene. For the CDR3, the DNA is TGTGCCAGCAGTCGGACAGGGGCCACTGAAGCTTTCTTT. This gives the protein CASSRTGATEAFF.

The chain joins TRBV20-1 to TRBJ1-2; D unclear. With 6 bases removed from V and 3 bases from J, the gap between germline ends came to 8 bases. The CDR3 consists of 11 residues. Germline V CDR1 and CDR2: DFQATT, SNEGSKA (reference sequence). CDR3 DNA: TGCAGTGCGCAGAGGGACTATGGCTACACCTTC. Protein product: CSAQRDYGYTF.

As concerns this clone: In the same sample, other DNA sequences code for this CDR3. The chain recombines TRBV28 with TRBJ2-7; the D is unclear. The CDR3 contains 11 residues. In germline, CDR1 is MDHEN, CDR2 SYDVKM. The V end was cut by 6 bases, the J end by 0 bases, with 3 bases between. Written as DNA, the CDR3 is TGTGCCAGCAGCTCCTCCTACGAGCAGTACTTC. Amino acids: CASSSSYEQYF.

This chain connects TRBV27 to TRBJ2-7, with 8 bases that match TRBD2. Germline V gene sequence: CDR1 MNHEY, CDR2 SMNVEV (reference sequence). Trimming took 0 bases from V and 4 from J; bases not matched to a gene: 11. This CDR3 is 17 amino acids long. CDR3 sequence: CASSLSYPGLVGYEQYF. The CDR3 DNA sequence: TGTGCCAGCAGTTTATCTTACCCGGGACTAGTGGGGTACGAGCAGTACTTC.

This sequence joins TRBV6-6 and TRBJ2-1, with 9 bases that match TRBD2. Germline trimming cut 7 bases from V and 7 bases from J; bases unmatched to any gene: 11. The germline V gene has CDR1 MNHNY and CDR2 SVGAGI (reference sequence). The CDR3 contains 15 residues. The CDR3 nucleotides read TGTGCCAGCATCGGAATAGCGGGAGTTATTAATGAGCAGTTCTTC. As protein: CASIGIAGVINEQFF.

The chain is built from TRBV9 and TRBJ2-7; D remains ambiguous. The CDR3 sequence is 12 residues long. V gave up 0 bases and J gave up 5 bases, with 6 bases separating them. Germline CDR1 SGDLS, CDR2 YYNGEE. The DNA of the CDR3 is TGTGCCAGCAGCGTAGGTTTTGACGAGCAGTACTTC. As protein: CASSVGFDEQYF.

The J gene is TRBJ2-3, the V gene TRBV7-3; 11 bases align to TRBD2. The length of the CDR3 is 17 residues. Germline V gene data show CDR1 as SGHTA and CDR2 as FQGTGA. J gave up 3 bases and V 0 bases, and 5 bases lay outside the gene matches. CDR3 in amino acids: CASSLTGTSGRTDTQYF. In DNA form, the CDR3 reads TGTGCCAGCAGCTTAACGGGAACTAGCGGGAGAACAGATACGCAGTATTTT.

This chain connects TRBV18 to TRBJ2-5; D may be TRBD1 (5 bases). The CDR3 consists of 14 residues. The V gene lost 2 bases and the J gene lost 5 bases, with 12 bases spanning the gap. The V gene's germline CDR1 is KGHSH and CDR2 LQKENI. The CDR3 spells CASSPISQGETQYF. The CDR3 DNA is TGTGCCAGCTCACCAATCTCCCAGGGCGAGACCCAGTACTTC.

V gene TRBV5-8 combines with J gene TRBJ2-4; D remains unclear. CDR3 length equals 14 residues. V lost 0 bases, J lost 5 bases, and 9 bases lay in between. Germline CDR1 and CDR2: SGHTS and YDEGEE. The CDR3 loop is CASSLVGIQNIQYF. For the CDR3, the DNA is TGTGCCAGCAGCTTGGTAGGGATCCAAAACATTCAGTACTTC.

The chain links TRBV6-7 to TRBJ2-1; TRBD2 matches at 7 bases. TRBV6-7 is placed among ORFs of uncertain function. Germline trimming cut 3 bases from V and 7 bases from J; bases unmatched to any gene: 18. This CDR3 is 18 amino acids long. Here the CDR3 reads CASSYGSLRGGSRNEQFF. In DNA, the CDR3 is TGTGCCAGCAGTTATGGAAGCCTTCGGGGCGGGAGTCGGAATGAGCAGTTCTTC.

J is TRBJ2-1 and V is TRBV4-1; 12 bases line up with TRBD2. CDR1 is MGHRA, CDR2 YSYEKL, per germline. The V and J ends lost 1 base and 8 bases, in that order; junction bases with no gene match: 6. The CDR3 has 16 amino acids. This CDR3 is CASSQGIGLAGHEQFF. The CDR3 region has the DNA TGCGCCAGCAGCCAAGGTATTGGACTAGCGGGACATGAGCAGTTCTTC.

The chain combines TRBV10-3 with TRBJ2-1, with TRBD2 matching over 14 bases. V lost 5 bases to trimming and J lost 0 bases; unmatched junction nucleotides: 3. The CDR3 runs 17 residues. Germline lookup yields CDR1 ENHRY and CDR2 SYGVKD. The CDR3 sequence: CAISWTSGRFSYNEQFF. Here the CDR3 DNA reads TGTGCCATCAGTTGGACTAGCGGGAGGTTCTCCTACAATGAGCAGTTCTTC.

The chain joins TRBV23-1 to TRBJ1-5, with 7 bases lining up with TRBD1. TRBV23-1 belongs to the ORF category, with a function that is uncertain. The trim removed 0 bases at V and 2 bases at J, leaving 16 bases unmatched. CDR3 length: 20 residues. CDR3 loop: CASSQSSLSCPGGGNQPQHF. The CDR3 DNA sequence: TGCGCCAGCAGTCAATCTTCCCTATCTTGTCCAGGGGGAGGCAATCAGCCCCAGCATTTT.

The chain is built from TRBV9 and TRBJ1-1; D not resolved. The CDR3 loop spans 13 amino acids. Germline lookup yields CDR1 SGDLS and CDR2 YYNGEE. V lost 2 bases to trimming and J lost 2 bases, with 7 bases between them. CDR3 protein: CASSVLENTEAFF. CDR3 DNA sequence: TGTGCCAGCAGCGTCCTAGAAAACACTGAAGCTTTCTTT.

This chain connects TRBV9 to TRBJ1-3; no definite D call. This CDR3 comprises 15 residues. The V end was cut by 1 base, the J end by 0 bases, with 8 bases between. Germline V CDR1 and CDR2: SGDLS, YYNGEE. For the CDR3, the DNA is TGTGCCAGCAGCGTACGGCCGGACTCTGGAAACACCATATATTTT. It yields the protein CASSVRPDSGNTIYF.